This T cell receptor beta chain was retrieved from a study of human T cells and chemical hapten exposure. The overall study: Investigators sensitized about 2 cm by about 2 cm of upper inner arm skin with 2% DPC.

One entry per CDR3 protein, called by TCRdb with MiXCR from the RACE reads. Of around 380,000 distinct CDR3 sequences in the sample, roughly 5% were seen once. Study outcomes and limitations: Positive correlation was observed between PT1 expanded TCR counts and patch test score.

There are 14 residues in the CDR3. V was shortened by 3 bases and J by 1 base, with 9 bases between the two germline ends. Time point in this sample: patch test 1, 2 weeks after DPC sensitization. Treatment in this sample: therapeutic diphenylcyclopropenone sensitization with weekly scalp DPC. The study enrolled 18 to 70-year-old alopecia patients suitable for DPC. In this sample, this clonotype turned up many times. What it recognizes is unknown. The genes are TRBV12-3 or TRBV12-4 and TRBJ1-2, with D unclear. This material consisted of whole blood, taken in connection with sensitization to the hapten diphenylcyclopropenone (DPC). The clonotype was recovered from a woman in her forties or fifties with alopecia areata. Some clones in this sample may be carry-over from other donors' samples. The CDR3 protein is CASSFKRINYGYTF. The CDR3 DNA reads TGTGCCAGCAGTTTCAAGCGGATTAACTATGGCTACACCTTC.